In this sample, the clone carrying this T cell receptor beta chain turned up once. Its antigen remains unidentified. At one end, the junction sequence differs from germline, possibly due to a read error. This CDR3 comprises 14 residues. The germline CDR1 and CDR2 sequences are MGHRA and YSYEKL. Every TCR beta cDNA library bore unique molecular identifiers. Each sample of roughly 0.85 to 11 million input T cells yielded about 500,000 cDNA molecules, so each molecule approximated one T cell. One entry per CDR3 protein results from TCRdb running MiXCR on the PCR reads. The data show about 820,000 distinct CDR3 sequences, around 53% seen once. This entry belongs to a study of post-analysis software for immune sequencing data. Notes on the study in general: The study found TRBV5-6, TRBV5-1 and TRBV20-1 among 5 or 6 TRBV segments more frequent in patients than controls. Analysis by F measure revealed that same-batch samples clustered strongly together. For normalized Chao1 diversity, multiple sclerosis patients scored significantly lower than controls did.

The receptor comes from a girl aged 5-17 years with multiple sclerosis. Sequenced material: blood. This chain connects TRBV4-1 to TRBJ1-1; 8 nucleotides agree with TRBD1. This CDR3 is CASSDRQGYTEAFF. The CDR3 region has the DNA TGCGCCAGCAGCGACCGACAGGGGTACACGGAAGCTTTCTTT.